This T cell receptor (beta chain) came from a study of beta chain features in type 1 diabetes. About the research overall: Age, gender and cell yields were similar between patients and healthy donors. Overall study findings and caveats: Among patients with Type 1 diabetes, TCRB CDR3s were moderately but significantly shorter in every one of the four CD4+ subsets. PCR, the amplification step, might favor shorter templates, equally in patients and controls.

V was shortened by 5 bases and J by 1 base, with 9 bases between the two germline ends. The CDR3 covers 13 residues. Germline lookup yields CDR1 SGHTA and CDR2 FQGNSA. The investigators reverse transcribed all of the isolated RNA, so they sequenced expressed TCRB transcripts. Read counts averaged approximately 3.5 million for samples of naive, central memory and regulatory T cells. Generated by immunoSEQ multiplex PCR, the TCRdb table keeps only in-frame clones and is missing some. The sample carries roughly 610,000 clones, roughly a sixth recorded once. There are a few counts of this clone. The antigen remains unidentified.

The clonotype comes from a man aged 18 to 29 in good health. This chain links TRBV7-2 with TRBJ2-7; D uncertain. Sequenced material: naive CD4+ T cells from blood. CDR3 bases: TGTGCCAGCAGCCCCAGAGAGTCCTACGAGCAGTACTTC. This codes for CASSPRESYEQYF.